This T cell receptor (beta chain) is drawn from a study of blood T cell repertoires in COVID-19 (dated by TCRdb to 2018 to 2020). Describing the broader study: Samples from collaborators originated in the United States, Italy and Spain and spanned both the acute and convalescent phases of COVID-19. The sample metadata nearly always contained a de-identified subject ID, COVID-19 status, age in years and sex. Where available, HLA class I and class II types were taken from metadata supplied by the sample provider and were not determined by assay-based typing. The repertoires were released in a freely available public database meant as a resource for research on the immune response to SARS-CoV-2. Deeply sampled blood TCRbeta repertoires from subjects exposed to, actively infected with, or recovered from COVID-19 were included in the dataset. The samples were drawn from the first 160 participants of the ongoing ImmuneRACE study and from some 1,300 subjects provided by 6 global collaborators. The prospective study material was composed of cDNA or gDNA derived from T cells, B-cell-depleted T cells, or PBMCs.

TCRbeta CDR3 regions were amplified from genomic DNA using the immunoSEQ Assay, a bias-controlled multiplex PCR. Per the authors' processing: The number of nucleated cells in each sample was estimated from the amplification of reference gene primers within the assay. Sequence reads were collapsed and filtered to measure the absolute abundance of every unique TCRbeta CDR3 rearrangement. For each sample, productive Simpson clonality was calculated as the square root of Simpson's diversity index across productive rearrangements. TCRdb provides this immuneACCESS table in a form limited to in-frame rearrangements. Some clones are lacking; in checked studies, under half of them reflect an unresolved V gene, and why the rest are absent is not known. V, J and clone size were drawn from that table, and D and trimming were deduced from the DNA. Here the sample has roughly 120,000 clones; 86% occur a single time. Together, the top ten hold around 5% of the sample.

CDR1 is given as DFQATT and CDR2 as SNEGSKA, both from the germline V gene (reference sequence). The CDR3 spans 13 residues, from the cysteine through the phenylalanine. Of all the DNA, just the CDR3 is kept, 39 bases in frame from base 1. The V end loses 3 bases and the J end loses 3 bases, and a stretch of 12 bases separates them. Each collaborating institution followed its own protocols to collect whole blood in K2EDTA tubes. Collaborator samples were shipped for TCRbeta analysis as frozen whole blood, isolated PBMCs, or DNA extracted from either sample type. As for this clone: Its binding antigen is unknown. No much larger clone exists at a distance of one base, and base qualities are not known.

Study-wide findings and limitations: The amount of clinical and demographic metadata varied by source and participant and was provided uncurated.

The chain is assembled from TRBV20-1 and TRBJ2-7; 6 matching bases give a weak D call of TRBD2. The sequence was obtained from a human donor in a cohort sampled during active COVID-19. Sequenced material: peripheral blood. In nucleotides, the sequence is TGCAGTGCTAGTGACCGGACTAACTACGAGCAGTACTTC. It codes for CSASDRTNYEQYF.